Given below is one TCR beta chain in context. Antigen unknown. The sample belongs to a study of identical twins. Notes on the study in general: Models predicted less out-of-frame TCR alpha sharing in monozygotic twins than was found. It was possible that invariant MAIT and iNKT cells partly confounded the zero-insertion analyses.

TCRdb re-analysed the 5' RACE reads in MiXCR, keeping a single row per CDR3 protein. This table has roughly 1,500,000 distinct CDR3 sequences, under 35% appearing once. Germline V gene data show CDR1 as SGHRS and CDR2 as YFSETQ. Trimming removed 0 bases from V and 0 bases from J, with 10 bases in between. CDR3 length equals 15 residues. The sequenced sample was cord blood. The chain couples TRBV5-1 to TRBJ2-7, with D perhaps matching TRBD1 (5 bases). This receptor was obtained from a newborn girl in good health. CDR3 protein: CASSLALDSSYEQYF. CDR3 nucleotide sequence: TGCGCCAGCAGCTTGGCCTTAGACAGCTCCTACGAGCAGTACTTC.